This TCR beta chain was captured in a study of blood T cells in healthy people across ages. Alongside a J-beta primer mix, a sample-barcoded 5' primer served in a second PCR lasting roughly 7 to 12 cycles. Each of the cDNA molecules was tagged by a template-switch adaptor with 12 random nucleotides. TCRdb re-called the 5' RACE reads with MiXCR, one entry per CDR3 protein. The sample records 1.5 million to 2 million distinct CDR3 sequences, approximately 32% being singletons. This clonotype appeared many times. Whenever a sample was processed, at least 6 million PBMCs were isolated. This CDR3 is 15 amino acids long. V shed 1 base and J shed 5 bases, with 14 bases lying between them. CDR1 is SEHNR and CDR2 is FQNEAQ in the germline V gene (reference sequence).

The sample consisted of blood. V usage is TRBV7-9 and J usage is TRBJ2-5; D unresolved. The clonotype originates from a woman aged 25-40 years in good health. CDR3 DNA: TGTGCCAGCAGCTTAGGCTGGTCCACCCAGGAGACCCAGTACTTC. It encodes CASSLGWSTQETQYF.